The rows below give T cell receptor beta chains drawn from one sample of a study of CD8+ T cells in alopecia areata. The data were produced by immunoSEQ multiplex PCR, yet TCRdb's version contains in-frame clones alone and is incomplete. In the table there are 110,000 to 150,000 clones, about 51% of which are singletons. Sequencing used CD4+ T cells sorted from blood, obtained at week 0. All receptors come from a human donor with alopecia areata. Each CDR3 is given without its conserved first and last residue.

CDR3aa	v_gene	j_gene
ASSEVSGSGNTGELF	TRBV25-1	TRBJ2-2
ASSLGQVQETQY	TRBV5-1	TRBJ2-5
ATGPGSSDTQY	TRBV19	TRBJ2-3
AWSGRGNTQY	TRBV30	TRBJ2-3
ASSRGGRFYGYT	TRBV6-5	TRBJ1-2
AWSRTSGTDTQY	TRBV30	TRBJ2-3
ASSQDRTSGRASYEQY	TRBV4-3	TRBJ2-7
SAEEANVLT	TRBV29-1	TRBJ2-6
ASSSSGRARTGELF	TRBV7-3	TRBJ2-2
ASSQDIGTTSDTQY	TRBV4-2	TRBJ2-3
SVGGTSGSRETQY	TRBV29-1	TRBJ2-5
ASRPAGAYNEQF	TRBV5-1	TRBJ2-1
ASRDRPTDTQY	TRBV2	TRBJ2-3
ASSLAGQTDSPLH	TRBV7-8	TRBJ1-6
ASSNSGLAGGRTYEQY	TRBV28	TRBJ2-7
SVETMETQY	TRBV29-1	TRBJ2-5
ASSSAGSGRQEQF	TRBV27	TRBJ2-1
ASSLSGSSYNEQF	TRBV2	TRBJ2-1
SCSQVTYNEQF	TRBV29-1	TRBJ2-1
ASSDPGHPNQPQH	TRBV25-1	TRBJ1-5
ASTRSGTGNYEQY	TRBV21-1	TRBJ2-7
SVDTNYGYT	TRBV29-1	TRBJ1-2
SAKGIQGAGEQY	TRBV29-1	TRBJ2-7
ASSLTGVNQPQH	TRBV5-1	TRBJ1-5
ASSPISSIDTQY	TRBV18	TRBJ2-3
ASKGGTELYNEQF	TRBV5-6	TRBJ2-1
ASSPSRDRAEAF	TRBV5-1	TRBJ1-1
ASSPQGLAGELF	TRBV4-3	TRBJ2-2
ATSRDVNSAQFSGNTIY	TRBV15	TRBJ1-3
ASSVRRNYGYT	TRBV9	TRBJ1-2
ASSLEPGLPSTDTQY	TRBV7-2	TRBJ2-3
ASSGGVNIQY	TRBV25-1	TRBJ2-4
ASSLLGQPYNEQF	TRBV5-1	TRBJ2-1
SVGVQGARYEQY	TRBV29-1	TRBJ2-7
ASSLSRGPRNTEAF	TRBV7-9	TRBJ1-1
SVEGAGRETQY	TRBV29-1	TRBJ2-5